This entry lists 10 T cell receptor beta chains sequenced from one sample in a study of shared clonotypes between healthy human individuals. It was CD45RO-negative cells, positively selected for CCR7, that made up naive CD8 cells, with terminally differentiated effector memory CD45RA+ cells excluded. The repertoire was sequenced with immunoSEQ multiplex PCR; TCRdb's copy has only in-frame clones and lacks some. The sample records millions of clones, 90% to 95% being singletons. The material sequenced was naive CD8+ T cells from PBMCs. The receptors were sampled from a man between 18 and 29 years old in good health. Some clones in this sample may be carry-over from other donors' samples.

The chain employs TRBV19 and TRBJ2-1; 7 bases agree with TRBD1. Trimming cost V 4 bases and J 2 bases; bases outside gene matches: 8. Looked up from germline, CDR1 is LNHDA and CDR2 is SQIVND (reference sequence). The CDR3 is made up of 16 amino acids. CDR3 residues: CASSTQFRGTYNEQFF. The CDR3 nucleotides read TGTGCCAGTAGTACCCAGTTCAGGGGGACCTACAATGAGCAGTTCTTC.

The chain couples TRBV28 to TRBJ2-5; D call uncertain. Trimming shortened V by 2 bases and J by 2 bases, and 9 bases separated the two germline ends. This CDR3 has 14 amino acids. Germline CDR1 is MDHEN and CDR2 is SYDVKM. The CDR3 loop is CASSLIGEQETQYF. The DNA for the CDR3 is TGTGCCAGCAGTTTAATTGGGGAACAAGAGACCCAGTACTTC.

This clone has only a few counts. Other DNA sequences in this specimen translate into the identical CDR3. J is TRBJ1-1 and V is TRBV6-1; D not certain. This CDR3 contains 11 residues. V lost 3 bases to trimming and J lost 4 bases, with 3 bases between them. From germline, CDR1 is MNHNS and CDR2 SASEGT. The CDR3 DNA is TGTGCCAGCAGTGACAGCACTGAAGCTTTCTTT. Protein sequence: CASSDSTEAFF.

The J gene is TRBJ2-2, the V gene TRBV28; the match to TRBD2 covers 14 bases. Germline V gene lookup returns CDR1 MDHEN and CDR2 SYDVKM. Losses at the gene ends were 3 bases for V and 6 bases for J; bases not matched to a gene: 18. The CDR3 is 21 amino acids. The CDR3 reads CASSFPGLAGGKIWDSGELFF. The CDR3 DNA is TGTGCCAGCAGTTTCCCTGGACTAGCGGGAGGAAAAATTTGGGACTCCGGGGAGCTGTTTTTT.

The chain is built from TRBV28 and TRBJ2-5, with D perhaps matching TRBD1 (6 bases). Trimming cost V 6 bases and J 2 bases, with 13 bases left between them. This CDR3 comprises 14 residues. Germline assignment: CDR1 MDHEN and CDR2 SYDVKM. The CDR3 here is CASRGPRGQETQYF. For the CDR3, the DNA is TGTGCCAGCAGGGGGCCGAGGGGGCAAGAGACCCAGTACTTC.

The chain uses TRBV14 and TRBJ2-7; 9 bases fit TRBD1. With V trimmed by 3 bases and J by 2 bases, 5 bases remained unmatched. The CDR3 loop spans 15 amino acids. Per germline, CDR1 SGHDN and CDR2 FVKESK. The CDR3 sequence: CASSHPRTGAYEQYF. CDR3 DNA: TGTGCCAGCAGCCACCCCAGGACAGGGGCCTACGAGCAGTACTTC. The full variable domain, completed using reference TRBV14 and TRBJ2-7, is EAGVTQFPSHSVIEKGQTVTLRCDPISGHDNLYWYRRVMGKEIKFLLHFVKESKQDESGMPNNRFLAERTGGTYSTLKVQPAELEDSGVYFCASSHPRTGAYEQYFGPGTRLTVT.

The rearrangement joins TRBV4-1 to TRBJ2-7; 7 bases map to TRBD1. CDR1 is MGHRA, CDR2 YSYEKL, per germline. V lost 3 bases, J lost 3 bases, and 17 bases stayed unmatched. The CDR3 is 18 amino acids. CDR3 in amino acids: CASSHSINPGQIRYEQYF. The CDR3 DNA reads TGCGCCAGCAGCCACAGTATCAATCCGGGACAGATACGCTACGAGCAGTACTTC.

This CDR3 is CSVAPGQKVSAAEAFF. The CDR3 DNA is TGCAGCGTTGCCCCCGGACAGAAAGTTTCTGCCGCTGAAGCTTTCTTT. V gene TRBV29-1 combines with J gene TRBJ1-1, with a tentative D call TRBD1 (6 bases). Trimming cost V 4 bases and J 6 bases, with 24 bases left between them. CDR1 SQVTM and CDR2 ANQGSEA come from the germline V gene. CDR3 length: 16 residues.

The chain recombines TRBV5-5 with TRBJ2-7, with D possibly being TRBD1 or TRBD2 (5 bases each). The CDR3 is made up of 13 amino acids. Per the germline V gene, CDR1 is SGHKS and CDR2 is YYEKEE (reference sequence). Trimming pared 4 bases from V and 1 base from J, leaving 9 bases between. The CDR3 coding sequence is TGTGCCAGCAGCGGGGGTGATTCCTACGAGCAGTACTTC. Encoded protein: CASSGGDSYEQYF.

The chain uses TRBV27 and TRBJ2-1; 12 bases align to TRBD1. The germline gives CDR1 MNHEY, CDR2 SMNVEV (reference sequence). The CDR3 contains 15 residues. Germline trimming cut 7 bases from V and 9 bases from J; bases unmatched to any gene: 10. DNA for the CDR3: TGTGCCAGCATAAGCCGGGACAGGGGGCAAGCTGAGCAGTTCTTC. Amino acid sequence: CASISRDRGQAEQFF.